This T cell receptor (beta chain) was identified in a study of T cell responses to AZD1222 COVID-19 vaccine (dated by TCRdb to the early 2020s). For the wider study: TCR sequencing was performed for roughly 240 trial participants, of whom some 200 were given two doses of AZD1222 and around 25 were given two doses of MenACWY control vaccine. Enrollment into the trials was organized by age into subgroups of 18-55, 56-69 and 70-plus years, and those subgroups contained approximately 150, 30 and 60 TCR-sequenced participants, respectively. Here is what the overall study found, with its caveats: Because no samples from the day 14 peak response were available, repertoires could be characterized only after the peak T cell response. In the small 56-69-year group, the increase in depth fell short of significance, most likely because of low power. The vaccine-associated CD4 TCRs covered the entire spike protein, and the dominant responses fell in regions 160-218 and 743-854. Spike-specific TCR breadth and depth rose significantly after two AZD1222 doses compared with day 0 and with MenACWY recipients. Participants were mostly white British and included more females than males, and it was suggested by the authors that clonal diversity may have been underestimated. Conclusions about previously exposed vaccinees are limited because only five to seven AZD1222 recipients were SARS-CoV-2 seropositive at baseline. Reportedly, close to half of the unique spike-specific TCRs recognized epitopes lying outside the regions that are mutated in the B.1.351 and B.1.1.7 variants.

The CDR3 regions of human TCRbeta chains were analyzed by immunosequencing. The study's own analysis went as follows. Repertoire TCRs were matched against a reference library of SARS-CoV-2-specific TCRs generated with the MIRA antigen-specificity platform. Breadth was defined as the fraction of unique TCRs that were SARS-CoV-2-associated, and depth was defined as the fraction of total T cells that were SARS-CoV-2-associated. Each spike-specific TCR was assigned to its reactive spike region and to a CD4 or CD8 class using the MIRA data. Log10-transformed breadth and depth values were compared by one-way ANOVA with Sidak's multiple comparisons tests. This immuneACCESS table, as held by TCRdb, lists in-frame sequences with V and J called but not all clones. Of the missing ones, under half trace to an unresolved V gene in checked studies; the others have no known cause. From that table come the V and J calls and clone size; the DNA was used to work out D and trimming. This sample is represented by approximately 220,000 clones; approximately 94% of them were singletons. Roughly 0.99% of the sample lies in the top ten.

CDR1 MNHNY and CDR2 SVGAGI were looked up in the germline V gene (reference sequence). The CDR3 covers 13 residues, taking in both the cysteine and the phenylalanine. The entry retains the CDR3 DNA only, 39 bases that are in frame from base 1. The junction carries 9 bases between V and J, which are trimmed by 6 bases and 1 base respectively. This specimen's time point label, interpreted: baseline before first vaccination. The sample's treatment or condition label, in plain terms: meningococcal conjugate vaccine given as trial control. Samples from vaccinated people were obtained from the UK trials COV001 and COV002, which included a single-blind randomized controlled phase 2/3 trial of AZD1222 (ChAdOx1 nCoV-19) in healthy adults. For TCRbeta chain sequencing, PBMC samples were collected from trial participants at day 0 and at day 28 after the second dose. With regard to this clone: What antigen it recognizes has not been identified. The record has no base qualities; no much larger clone is one base away.

Sequencing used peripheral blood, obtained on day 0 of MenACWY control vaccination. This clonotype originated in an adult in good health. The chain is assembled from TRBV6-6 and TRBJ1-1; D gene: possibly TRBD1, on 5 matching bases. The base sequence is TGTGCCAGCAGGGGCGGGGGGAACACTGAAGCTTTCTTT. Its protein is CASRGGGNTEAFF.